The 17 T cell receptor beta chains presented below share a single source sample, sequenced in a study of blood T cell repertoires in COVID-19 (TCRdb year 2020). Receptor amplification or capture employed the immunoSEQ multiplex PCR assay. The table was pulled from immuneACCESS by TCRdb, which kept in-frame rearrangements only. Such tables lose some clones; where checked, under half of the loss comes from unresolved V genes, and the rest has no known cause. The sample table holds more than 250,000 clones, of which around 88% were seen once. 1% to 1.5% of the sample comes from the top ten. Material: peripheral blood. These receptors all stem from a woman in her forties or fifties with acute or convalescent COVID-19.

The chain employs TRBV6-4 and TRBJ2-3; a weak D match, TRBD2 (6 bases). Germline loops: CDR1 MRHNA, CDR2 SNTAGT. CDR3 length equals 15 residues. The V gene lost 9 bases and the J gene lost 5 bases, with 21 bases spanning the gap. The CDR3 region is CASPQGLRDLDTQYF. DNA for the CDR3: TGTGCCAGTCCCCAGGGACTTCGAGATTTAGATACGCAGTATTTT.

CDR3 loop: CASSNSWAGELFF. DNA for the CDR3: TGTGCCAGCAGTAATAGCTGGGCCGGGGAGCTGTTTTTT. The chain combines TRBV6-2 or TRBV6-3 with TRBJ2-2; no clear D gene. CDR3 length: 13 amino acids. CDR1 and CDR2 (germline): MNHEY, SVGEGT. The ends were cut back, 5 bases at V and 6 bases at J, with 10 bases in the middle.

The chain links TRBV4-1 to TRBJ2-7; D may be TRBD1 (6 bases). The germline V gene has CDR1 MGHRA and CDR2 YSYEKL. The V end lost 0 bases, the J end lost 3 bases, and 6 bases lay between the germline ends. The CDR3 sequence is 13 residues long. CDR3 protein: CASSQDRGYEQYV. The CDR3 DNA reads TGCGCCAGCAGCCAAGACAGGGGCTACGAGCAGTACGTC.

The rearrangement links TRBV6-2 or TRBV6-3 to TRBJ1-5, with a possible D match to TRBD1 (6 bases). Germline assignment: CDR1 MNHEY and CDR2 SVGEGT. This CDR3 contains 14 residues. Trimming shortened V by 4 bases and J by 11 bases, and 18 bases separated the two germline ends. The CDR3 is CASSWTAFAGAQHF. In DNA, the CDR3 is TGTGCCAGCAGTTGGACAGCCTTTGCCGGAGCCCAGCATTTT.

The chain has TRBV5-4 and TRBJ2-7; 10 bases line up with TRBD1. CDR3 size: 14 residues. Trimming cost V 0 bases and J 3 bases; bases outside gene matches: 0. Germline CDR1 SGHNT, CDR2 YYREEE (reference sequence). CDR3 region: CASSLGDRGYEQYF. DNA for the CDR3: TGTGCCAGCAGCTTGGGGGACAGGGGCTACGAGCAGTACTTC.

The chain links TRBV11-2 to TRBJ1-3; D call uncertain. Germline assignment: CDR1 SGHAT and CDR2 FQNNGV. There are 13 residues in the CDR3. V gave up 0 bases and J gave up 9 bases, with 9 bases separating them. The CDR3 sequence is CASSLEALATIYF. In DNA form, the CDR3 reads TGTGCCAGCAGCTTAGAGGCCCTGGCCACCATATATTTT.

The V and J genes are TRBV18 and TRBJ1-2; weak D call: TRBD1 (6 bases). V was cut by 2 bases and J by 5 bases, with 6 bases left in between. CDR1 is KGHSH, CDR2 LQKENI, per germline. This CDR3 comprises 12 residues. CDR3 in amino acids: CASSPRGYGYTF. CDR3 coding DNA: TGTGCCAGCTCACCAAGGGGGTATGGCTACACCTTC. The full variable domain, completed using reference TRBV18 and TRBJ1-2, is NAGVMQNPRHLVRRRGQEARLRCSPMKGHSHVYWYRQLPEEGLKFMVYLQKENIIDESGMPKERFSAEFPKEGPSILRIQQVVRGDSAAYFCASSPRGYGYTFGSGTRLTVV.

The CDR3 region is CASSLNSGRGTSETQYF. CDR3 coding DNA: TGTGCCAGCAGCTTAAATTCAGGCAGGGGGACTTCTGAGACCCAGTACTTC. The V gene is TRBV7-3, the J gene TRBJ2-5; maybe TRBD1 (7 bases). The CDR3 totals 17 residues. Trimming left V 1 base short and J 5 bases short, with 20 bases between. Germline V gene data show CDR1 as SGHTA and CDR2 as FQGTGA.

The genes are TRBV5-4 and TRBJ2-4; tentatively, D is TRBD2 (5 bases). Trimming stripped 4 bases from V and 5 bases from J, with 13 bases between. This CDR3 has 14 residues. Germline V gene lookup returns CDR1 SGHNT and CDR2 YYREEE (reference sequence). This CDR3 is CASSDTSSQNIQYF. For the CDR3, the DNA is TGTGCCAGCAGCGATACTAGTTCGCAAAACATTCAGTACTTC. Using reference TRBV5-4 and TRBJ2-4 for the parts outside the CDR3, the full variable domain is ETGVTQSPTHLIKTRGQQVTLRCSSQSGHNTVSWYQQALGQGPQFIFQYYREEENGRGNFPPRFSGLQFPNYSSELNVNALELDDSALYLCASSDTSSQNIQYFGAGTRLSVL.

This chain connects TRBV30 to TRBJ2-3; possible D gene TRBD2, 5 bases. Germline V gives CDR1 GTSNPN, CDR2 SVGIG (reference sequence). This CDR3 has 15 residues. The V gene lost 3 bases and the J gene lost 2 bases, with 15 bases spanning the gap. CDR3 sequence: CAWRPPGVLTDTQYF. Here the CDR3 DNA reads TGTGCCTGGAGACCACCCGGGGTTCTCACAGATACGCAGTATTTT.

The V and J genes are TRBV12-3 or TRBV12-4 and TRBJ2-5, with 8 positions matching TRBD1. After removal of 8 bases from V and 10 bases from J, the junction contained 12 bases not matched to a gene. The CDR3 sequence is 13 residues long. CDR3 region: CASRGQGGTIQYF. DNA for the CDR3: TGTGCCAGCCGCGGACAGGGTGGTACAATCCAGTACTTC.

The gene calls are TRBV24-1 and TRBJ2-1; 11 bases match TRBD2. The junction had 4 bases not matched to a gene; V was cut back by 1 base and J by 0 bases. The CDR3 contains 18 residues. Germline V gene lookup returns CDR1 KGHDR and CDR2 SFDVKD. The CDR3 reads CATSDLLAGAFSYNEQFF. The CDR3 bases are TGTGCCACCAGTGATTTACTAGCGGGGGCCTTCTCCTACAATGAGCAGTTCTTC.

The chain couples TRBV4-1 to TRBJ1-1; D may be TRBD1 (5 bases). Germline lookup yields CDR1 MGHRA and CDR2 YSYEKL. This CDR3 spans 16 amino acids. V was clipped by 0 bases and J by 2 bases, with 13 bases between them. CDR3 sequence: CASSQDVRQTNTEAFF. The DNA of the CDR3 is TGCGCCAGCAGCCAAGACGTCCGACAGACCAACACTGAAGCTTTCTTT.

The rearrangement joins TRBV5-6 to TRBJ2-7; 13 bases are a match to TRBD2. Germline assignment: CDR1 SGHDT and CDR2 YYEEEE. V shed 6 bases and J 2 bases; nucleotides not matched to a gene: 5. The CDR3 has 15 amino acids. The CDR3 spells CASTPLAGGTYEQYF. CDR3 DNA: TGTGCCAGCACCCCACTAGCGGGAGGGACCTACGAGCAGTACTTC.

The chain couples TRBV4-1 to TRBJ2-5, with 9 bases lining up with TRBD1. Germline assignment: CDR1 MGHRA and CDR2 YSYEKL. The junction had 2 bases not matched to a gene; V was cut back by 3 bases and J by 3 bases. The CDR3 runs to 14 residues. The CDR3 nucleotides read TGCGCCAGCAGCCACCGGACAGGGGAAGAGACCCAGTACTTC. It is translated as CASSHRTGEETQYF.

V usage is TRBV9 and J usage is TRBJ2-3; D is unresolved. V lost 2 bases and J 1 base, leaving 5 bases between the germline ends. Per germline, CDR1 SGDLS and CDR2 YYNGEE. This CDR3 has 13 amino acids. Here the CDR3 reads CASSVTGTDTQYF. CDR3 coding DNA: TGTGCCAGCAGCGTCACTGGCACAGATACGCAGTATTTT.

The chain couples TRBV5-4 to TRBJ2-1, with D unclear. The germline V gene encodes CDR1 SGHNT and CDR2 YYREEE (reference sequence). There are 12 residues in the CDR3. V was clipped by 7 bases and J by 5 bases, with 10 bases between them. CDR3 bases: TGTGCCAGCGGTACTATAGACAATGAGCAGTTCTTC. Translating gives CASGTIDNEQFF.